This entry lists 14 T cell receptor beta chains sequenced from one sample in a study of post-analysis software for immune sequencing data. Findings and caveats of the study: Higher frequency in patients than in controls was seen for several TRBV segments, with TRBV5-6, TRBV5-1 and TRBV20-1 among them.

Carried by the TCR beta cDNA libraries were unique molecular identifiers. TCRdb re-derived calls from the PCR reads in MiXCR, one entry per CDR3 protein. The table shows about 760,000 distinct CDR3 sequences, with roughly 30% occurring only once. These TCRs are of unknown antigen specificity. The source material was blood. These receptors were obtained from a girl under 18 with multiple sclerosis.

In its sample, this clonotype was seen a few times. In nucleotides, the CDR3 is TGTGCCAGCAGCCCGACTAATCTTCCGAACACCGGGGAGCTGTTTTTT. Translating gives CASSPTNLPNTGELFF. The chain couples TRBV5-5 to TRBJ2-2, with D perhaps matching TRBD2 (5 bases). This CDR3 is 16 amino acids long. Germline CDR1 SGHKS, CDR2 YYEKEE (reference sequence). The V and J ends lost 4 bases and 0 bases respectively, with 13 bases between them.

This clonotype was detected only a few times. The V gene is TRBV10-3, the J gene TRBJ2-1, with D possibly being TRBD2 (6 bases). The V gene's germline CDR1 is ENHRY and CDR2 SYGVKD. The length of the CDR3 is 12 residues. V was trimmed by 6 bases and J by 8 bases, leaving 11 bases between them. CDR3 DNA: TGTGCCATCAGAGGGACTGGGGATGAGCAGTTCTTC. Amino acids: CAIRGTGDEQFF.

This clonotype appeared a few times. The genes are TRBV12-3 or TRBV12-4 and TRBJ2-1, with 7 bases lining up with TRBD2. J was trimmed by 3 bases and V by 5 bases; bases with no gene match: 13. The CDR3 is 17 residues long. The CDR3 reads CASSPRGAGVVYNEQFF. The DNA for the CDR3 is TGTGCCAGCAGTCCGCGTGGGGCGGGAGTGGTCTACAATGAGCAGTTCTTC.

The rearrangement links TRBV7-8 to TRBJ2-7, with 7 bases fitting TRBD2. V trimming: 7 bases; J trimming: 0 bases; junction bases outside the gene matches: 6. Germline V gene data show CDR1 as SGHVS and CDR2 as FQNEAQ. There are 14 residues in the CDR3. The CDR3 is CASISRDYSYEQYF. The CDR3, as DNA: TGTGCCAGCATAAGCCGGGACTACTCCTACGAGCAGTACTTC.

This clonotype was detected only a few times. This chain uses TRBV30 with TRBJ2-1; D is ambiguous. V was pared by 1 base and J by 8 bases, with 6 bases between. The length of the CDR3 is 11 residues. CDR1 and CDR2 (germline): GTSNPN, SVGIG (reference sequence). This chain's CDR3 is CAWSAHHEQFF. Here the CDR3 DNA reads TGTGCCTGGAGTGCCCACCATGAGCAGTTCTTC.

In regard to this clonotype: The junction and the germline gene differ at one end; a read error may be behind it. The chain links TRBV28 to TRBJ1-2; 11 nucleotides match TRBD1. CDR3 length: 18 amino acids. The germline CDR1 and CDR2 sequences are MDHEN and SYDVKM. The DNA for the CDR3 is TGTGCCTGCAGTCGCCTGAGGGGACAGGGGGGACCCAACTATGGCTACACCTTC. The encoded protein is CACSRLRGQGGPNYGYTF.

The table lists this clonotype with a few counts. The V and J genes are TRBV28 and TRBJ2-3; 7 bases are shared with TRBD1. The length of the CDR3 is 14 residues. Looked up from germline, CDR1 is MDHEN and CDR2 is SYDVKM. Unmatched junction bases numbered 5, after V lost 6 bases and J lost 2 bases. The CDR3 loop reads CASRPGQPTDTQYF. The CDR3 nucleotides read TGTGCCAGCAGGCCGGGACAGCCCACAGATACGCAGTATTTT.

This clonotype was seen a few times. The chain is built from TRBV7-2 and TRBJ2-1; 9 bases agree with TRBD1. Trimming took 5 bases from V and 3 from J; bases not matched to a gene: 17. Germline V lookup: CDR1 SGHTA, CDR2 FQGNSA. This CDR3 comprises 19 residues. As DNA, the CDR3 is TGTGCCAGCAGCACGCCACCGCCGGGGACAGGGACCGTCTACAATGAGCAGTTCTTC. Its protein is CASSTPPPGTGTVYNEQFF.

This clonotype was counted between two and nine times. The chain employs TRBV6-6 and TRBJ2-7; no firm D call. Germline lookup yields CDR1 MNHNY and CDR2 SVGAGI (reference sequence). The CDR3 totals 13 residues. Trimming shortened V by 2 bases and J by 4 bases, and 9 bases separated the two germline ends. CDR3 amino acids: CASSYEAPYEQYF. CDR3 DNA sequence: TGTGCCAGCAGTTACGAGGCTCCGTACGAGCAGTACTTC.

J is TRBJ1-5 and V is TRBV29-1, with D perhaps matching TRBD1 (6 bases). Germline lookup yields CDR1 SQVTM and CDR2 ANQGSEA. The V gene lost 4 bases and the J gene lost 3 bases, with 10 bases spanning the gap. The CDR3 consists of 13 residues. The CDR3 region is CSVAGQTNQPQHF. The CDR3 coding sequence is TGCAGCGTTGCCGGACAGACCAATCAGCCCCAGCATTTT.

The chain is built from TRBV20-1 and TRBJ2-5; TRBD2 matches at 12 bases. The CDR3 loop spans 17 amino acids. V trimming: 4 bases; J trimming: 5 bases; junction bases outside the gene matches: 14. The germline CDR1 and CDR2 sequences are DFQATT and SNEGSKA (reference sequence). The CDR3 loop reads CSAKILAGGQWGETQYF. The DNA for the CDR3 is TGCAGTGCTAAGATACTAGCGGGAGGCCAATGGGGGGAGACCCAGTACTTC.

This clonotype was observed at least ten times. V and J are TRBV6-5 and TRBJ1-2; 11 bases are shared with TRBD1. The CDR3 sequence is 16 residues long. Germline CDR1 reads MNHEY; CDR2 reads SVGAGI. With 0 bases clipped from V and 4 bases from J, the junction kept 4 bases outside the gene matches. The CDR3 bases are TGTGCCAGCAGTTACTCAGGGACAGGGGGATCCTATGGCTACACCTTC. Amino acid sequence: CASSYSGTGGSYGYTF.

This clonotype has more than one count but fewer than ten. The chain uses TRBV9 and TRBJ2-3; 7 nucleotides line up with TRBD2. This CDR3 is 15 amino acids long. Germline V CDR1 and CDR2: SGDLS, YYNGEE. The V gene end was trimmed by 0 bases and the J gene end by 3 bases; junction bases not matched to a gene: 4. The CDR3 sequence is CASSVGGRATDTQYF. The CDR3 DNA sequence: TGTGCCAGCAGCGTAGGGGGGAGGGCGACAGATACGCAGTATTTT.

This clonotype has a handful of counts. The CDR3 loop is CASSYRGYQETQYF. CDR3 DNA sequence: TGTGCCAGCAGCTATAGGGGGTACCAAGAGACCCAGTACTTC. V is TRBV7-6 and J is TRBJ2-5, with D perhaps matching TRBD1 (6 bases). The CDR3 length is 14 residues. The ends were cut back, 4 bases at V and 0 bases at J, with 9 bases in the middle. Germline V lookup: CDR1 SGHVS, CDR2 FNYEAQ.